These T cell receptor beta chains were read from a single sample in a study of T cells in Graves' hyperthyroidism and ophthalmopathy. TCRdb fed the multiplex PCR reads into MiXCR, producing one record per CDR3 protein. The sample lists under 700,000 distinct CDR3 sequences, 15% to 20% occurring once. Material for sequencing was blood. These receptors came from a woman aged 18-35 years with Graves' hyperthyroidism. CDR3s include the opening cysteine and the closing phenylalanine or tryptophan. Fields, in order: D gene, V gene, clone size, J gene, CDR3 protein, CDR3 DNA. The D gene is left open where the match is weak. Size values are once, few and many counts, or a class for expanded clones, and some rows have none.

-,TRBV29-1,-,TRBJ1-1,CSVVVRTGSPNTEAFF,TGCAGCGTTGTGGTTCGAACAGGCAGTCCTAACACTGAAGCTTTCTTT
-,TRBV5-1,many,TRBJ1-1,CASSLELMNTEAFF,TGCGCCAGCAGCTTGGAACTAATGAACACTGAAGCTTTCTTT
-,TRBV27,few,TRBJ2-7,CASSTRTANEQYF,TGTGCCAGCAGTACGAGGACCGCGAACGAGCAGTACTTC
TRBD2,TRBV7-2,many,TRBJ2-7,CASSLRAGDLYEQYF,TGTGCCAGCAGCTTACGGGCGGGAGACCTCTACGAGCAGTACTTC
TRBD1,TRBV7-8,many,TRBJ2-2,CASSSERTGTNTGELFF,TGTGCCAGCAGCTCCGAGCGGACAGGGACGAACACCGGGGAGCTGTTTTTT
-,TRBV4-1,many,TRBJ1-5,CASSQEANPGRAQHF,TGCGCCAGCAGCCAAGAGGCAAACCCAGGTCGCGCCCAGCATTTT
-,TRBV5-1,-,TRBJ2-7,CASSLGQMPGEQYF,TGCGCCAGCAGCTTGGGGCAGATGCCTGGCGAGCAGTACTTC
TRBD2,TRBV20-1,few,TRBJ2-7,CSAPPLAGGSYEQYF,TGCAGTGCTCCCCCATTAGCGGGGGGCTCCTACGAGCAGTACTTC
TRBD1,TRBV9,few,TRBJ1-4,CASSVAGGQGAEKLFF,TGTGCCAGCAGCGTAGCTGGGGGACAGGGTGCCGAAAAACTGTTTTTT
-,TRBV12-3/TRBV12-4,many,TRBJ1-3,CASSLSISGNTIYF,TGTGCCAGCAGCCTCTCTATCTCTGGAAACACCATATATTTT
TRBD1,TRBV12-3/TRBV12-4,many,TRBJ1-1,CASTPNGGGGTEAFF,TGTGCCAGCACCCCGAATGGAGGGGGCGGGACTGAAGCTTTCTTT